These T cell receptor beta chains were read from a single sample in a study of blood T cell repertoires in COVID-19. Sequencing was performed with immunoSEQ multiplex PCR; in TCRdb, only in-frame clones are kept and a portion is missing. The sample includes a few hundred thousand clones, 70% to 90% seen only once; the top ten take more than 0.75%. The sample was peripheral blood. The origin of the receptors is a middle-aged man with acute or convalescent COVID-19. The conserved cysteine and the conserved F or W are not part of the CDR3 here. The D gene is left open where the match is weak.

v_gene,d_gene,CDR3aa
TRBV7-6,NA,ASSFSYDGGTEAF
TRBV18,TRBD1,ASSPGDRKNQPQH
TRBV5-4,NA,ASSLGGDQPQH
TRBV11-2,TRBD2,ASSLLAGGHEQF
TRBV6-5,TRBD1,ASRMDRLEGGYT
TRBV5-4,TRBD2,ASSLYPSGGGNEQF
TRBV11-2,NA,ASSFYPEEYEQY
TRBV1,NA,TSSQVGASGDQTQY
TRBV3-1/TRBV3-2,NA,ASSPGFGTEAF
TRBV7-2,TRBD2,ASSLEDGGDYEQY
TRBV4-2,NA,ASSRYSDNQETQY
TRBV4-1,NA,ASSQGTFSYNEQF
TRBV5-1,TRBD1,ASSFPAGTGGLQNIQY
TRBV2,TRBD1,ASIQEVGDRDLDTQY
TRBV29-1,NA,SVSQFNYGYT
TRBV7-9,NA,ASSVTRDFTYNEQF
TRBV24-1,NA,ATSDRVSYNEQF
TRBV6-1,NA,ASSEKGALT
TRBV11-2,NA,ASSSRGSDYNEQF
TRBV29-1,NA,STPTGWGDTQY
TRBV5-4,NA,ASSVLWGDRDTQY
TRBV5-5,NA,ASSFKDKQAYNSPLH
TRBV28,NA,ASSLSSEQF
TRBV7-2,NA,ASSLRGTLISYEQY
TRBV7-6,NA,ASRNREGYT
TRBV30,NA,AWRDLSSAATNEKLF
TRBV10-3,NA,AISISPSSPLH
TRBV11-2,TRBD1,ASSKGQGGYNEQF
TRBV30,NA,AWRDTNYGYT
TRBV3-1/TRBV3-2,NA,ASSSRSGTDTQY
TRBV7-2,NA,ASSFHSNEQF
TRBV6-5,TRBD1,ASSSWTGLNTEAF
TRBV3-1/TRBV3-2,TRBD2,ASSQGGRLQETQY
TRBV2,TRBD1,ASRSTGGGDQPQH
TRBV7-2,NA,ASRPTQATYQETQY
TRBV6-1,TRBD1,ASSDQDRADSPLH
TRBV9,NA,ASSIGAFSYNEQF
TRBV6-2/TRBV6-3,TRBD2,ASSYHGGVSGNIQY
TRBV6-5,TRBD1,ASIYRGGTEAF
TRBV19,TRBD1,ASSIPGTGRTDTQY
TRBV11-1,NA,ASTTVRGATYNEQF
TRBV4-1,NA,ASRGSGNTIY
TRBV6-5,NA,ASSYSIRADIQY
TRBV6-5,NA,ASSNRVGTEAF
TRBV30,NA,AWTSGVRASNGYT
TRBV18,TRBD2,ASSTKSGGAETQY
TRBV5-1,TRBD1,ASSFDRGAEAF
TRBV5-6,TRBD1,ASSLGDRFQGYT
TRBV5-6,NA,ASSLEAGLTNTEAF
TRBV28,NA,ASSADTYTQY
TRBV6-2/TRBV6-3,TRBD1,ASSIGQGRANTEAF